This T cell receptor (beta chain) is from a study of blood T cells in healthy people across ages. This CDR3 spans 16 amino acids. Trimming cost V 0 bases and J 2 bases; bases outside gene matches: 7. Germline V gene data show CDR1 as SGHRS and CDR2 as YFSETQ. Many counts were recorded for this clonotype. A sample-barcoded 5' primer and a J-beta primer mix were used in a second PCR of about 7 to 12 cycles. TCRdb reprocessed the 5' RACE reads with MiXCR, giving one entry per CDR3 protein. Of some 1.6 million distinct CDR3 sequences listed, roughly 32% are singletons. The rearrangement links TRBV5-1 to TRBJ2-7, with 8 bases matching TRBD1. Source material: blood. This TCR was recovered from a woman aged 30 to 39 in good health. CDR3 sequence: CASSLGPDRAPYEQYF. The CDR3 nucleotides read TGCGCCAGCAGCTTGGGTCCGGACAGGGCCCCCTACGAGCAGTACTTC.